This record looks at one TCR beta chain sequence and its context. This specimen comes from a study of blood T cell repertoires in COVID-19. Study in general: The United States, Italy and Spain provided the acute and convalescent COVID-19 samples. Nucleic acid was either cDNA or gDNA, and it came from T cells, B-cell-depleted T cells, or PBMCs.

In the study's own analysis: Cell counts per sample came from amplifying reference gene primers. Using immunoSEQ multiplex PCR, the repertoire was profiled, and TCRdb retains in-frame clones only, with some absent. For V, J and clone size, that table is used; D and trimming come from the DNA. The profile shows about 490,000 clones, 70% to 90% of them singletons. In germline, CDR1 is LNHNV, CDR2 YYDKDF (reference sequence). V lost 0 bases to trimming and J lost 6 bases; unmatched junction nucleotides: 20. The CDR3 covers 20 residues. This chain joins TRBV15 and TRBJ1-5; 7 nucleotides align to TRBD1. The clonotype originates from a human donor in a cohort sampled during active COVID-19. The specimen was peripheral blood. The CDR3 DNA follows: TGTGCCACCAGCAGAGATTACCCTTCCACCACAGGGGACGGAAGTCAGCCCCAGCATTTT. It is translated as CATSRDYPSTTGDGSQPQHF.